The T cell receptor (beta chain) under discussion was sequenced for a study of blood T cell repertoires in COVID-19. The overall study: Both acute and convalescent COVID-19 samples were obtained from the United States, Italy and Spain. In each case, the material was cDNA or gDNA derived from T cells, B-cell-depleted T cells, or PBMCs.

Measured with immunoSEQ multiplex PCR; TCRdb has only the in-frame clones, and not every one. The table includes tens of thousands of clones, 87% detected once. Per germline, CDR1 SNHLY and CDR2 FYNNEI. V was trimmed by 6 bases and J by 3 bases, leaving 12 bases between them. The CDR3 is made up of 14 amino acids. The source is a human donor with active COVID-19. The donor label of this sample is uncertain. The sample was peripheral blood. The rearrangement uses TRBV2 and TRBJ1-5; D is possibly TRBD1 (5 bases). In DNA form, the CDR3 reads TGTGCCAGCAGGGCGGGGGAATACAATCAGCCCCAGCATTTT. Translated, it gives CASRAGEYNQPQHF.